This T cell receptor beta chain was sequenced for a study of OX40 agonist ivuxolimab in advanced cancers. Across the study: Past anti-PD-1, anti-PD-L1 or anti-CTLA-4 therapy was accepted, and 40% had received some. General observations from the study: Both CD4+ and CD8+ T cell populations in blood had undergone clonal expansion by week 6 at 0.1 to 3.0 mg/kg.

This clone was observed a few times. Its antigen is unknown. The ends were cut back, 4 bases at V and 2 bases at J, with 19 bases in the middle. CDR1 is MNHEY, CDR2 SMNVEV, per germline (reference sequence). This CDR3 region has 17 residues. Assay: immunoSEQ multiplex PCR; the TCRdb copy retains only in-frame clones and omits some. In the table there are under 95,000 clones, 84% of which are singletons. This chain joins TRBV27 and TRBJ2-3; D is ambiguous. Material: CD4+ or CD8+ T cells sorted from blood, obtained in a trial of the OX40 agonist ivuxolimab. The receptor comes from an adult with an advanced solid tumor such as melanoma, head and neck, liver or kidney cancer. In nucleotides, the CDR3 is TGTGCCAGCAGTTCCCTCCCCACGATCGCCTCCACAGATACGCAGTATTTT. Translation gives CASSSLPTIASTDTQYF.